The rows below give T cell receptor beta chains drawn from one sample of a study of CD8+ T cells in alopecia areata. Assay used: immunoSEQ multiplex PCR; TCRdb lists only in-frame clones, some missing. The table includes some 220,000 clones, roughly 56% detected once. This specimen was CD4+ T cells sorted from blood, taken at week 4, from a patient treated with tofacitinib. These TCRs come from a human donor with alopecia areata. Each CDR3 is given with its conserved first and last residue. A D gene is named only where the DNA matches it firmly. The listing skips clone size in some rows; elsewhere it reads once, few, many or a size class.

D gene: TRBD2
V gene: TRBV6-1
clone size: many
J gene: TRBJ2-7
CDR3 protein: CASTGLASYEQYF
CDR3 DNA: TGTGCCAGCACGGGACTAGCGTCATACGAGCAGTACTTC

D gene: NA
V gene: TRBV7-2
clone size: NA
J gene: TRBJ2-3
CDR3 protein: CASSLLGTTDTQYF
CDR3 DNA: TGTGCCAGCAGCCTGTTAGGGACCACAGATACGCAGTATTTT

D gene: NA
V gene: TRBV9
clone size: NA
J gene: TRBJ2-7
CDR3 protein: CASSPITGSHEQYF
CDR3 DNA: TGTGCCAGCAGCCCGATCACAGGGAGCCACGAGCAGTACTTC

D gene: NA
V gene: TRBV9
clone size: NA
J gene: TRBJ1-2
CDR3 protein: CASSVGGGGASYGYTF
CDR3 DNA: TGTGCCAGCAGCGTAGGCGGGGGGGGTGCCTCCTATGGCTACACCTTC

D gene: NA
V gene: TRBV5-1
clone size: few
J gene: TRBJ2-7
CDR3 protein: CASAMATGASTREQYF
CDR3 DNA: TGCGCCAGCGCGATGGCGACGGGGGCTAGTACGCGAGAGCAGTACTTC

D gene: TRBD1
V gene: TRBV13
clone size: NA
J gene: TRBJ1-3
CDR3 protein: CASSPGTVSGNTIYF
CDR3 DNA: TGTGCCAGCAGTCCCGGGACAGTCTCTGGAAACACCATATATTTT

D gene: NA
V gene: TRBV2
clone size: NA
J gene: TRBJ2-7
CDR3 protein: CASSVEGTTYEQYF
CDR3 DNA: TGTGCCAGCAGTGTTGAGGGGACCACCTACGAGCAGTACTTC

D gene: NA
V gene: TRBV29-1
clone size: NA
J gene: TRBJ2-1
CDR3 protein: CSVERGRDEQFF
CDR3 DNA: TGCAGCGTTGAGAGGGGTCGAGATGAGCAGTTCTTC

D gene: TRBD1
V gene: TRBV29-1
clone size: few
J gene: TRBJ2-5
CDR3 protein: CSVETGSGETQYF
CDR3 DNA: TGCAGCGTTGAGACAGGGTCTGGAGAGACCCAGTACTTC

D gene: NA
V gene: TRBV30
clone size: NA
J gene: TRBJ1-6
CDR3 protein: CAWTLENNSPLHF
CDR3 DNA: TGTGCCTGGACTTTGGAGAATAATTCACCCCTCCACTTT

D gene: TRBD2
V gene: TRBV2
clone size: NA
J gene: TRBJ2-5
CDR3 protein: CASSALSGGAQETQYF
CDR3 DNA: TGTGCCAGCAGTGCCCTCAGCGGGGGGGCCCAAGAGACCCAGTACTTC

D gene: NA
V gene: TRBV7-2
clone size: few
J gene: TRBJ1-5
CDR3 protein: CASSLEGFVSSNQPQHF
CDR3 DNA: TGTGCCAGCAGCTTAGAAGGGTTTGTGAGTAGCAATCAGCCCCAGCATTTT

D gene: NA
V gene: TRBV5-1
clone size: NA
J gene: TRBJ1-2
CDR3 protein: CASSLAIGPSVKADYGYTF
CDR3 DNA: TGCGCCAGCAGTTTGGCAATCGGTCCGTCAGTCAAGGCTGACTATGGCTACACCTTC

D gene: NA
V gene: TRBV5-1
clone size: NA
J gene: TRBJ2-2
CDR3 protein: CASSLAVGELFF
CDR3 DNA: TGCGCCAGCAGCTTGGCAGTTGGGGAGCTGTTTTTT

D gene: NA
V gene: TRBV7-9
clone size: many
J gene: TRBJ2-5
CDR3 protein: CASSPGVAETQYF
CDR3 DNA: TGTGCCAGCAGCCCCGGGGTAGCGGAGACCCAGTACTTC

D gene: NA
V gene: TRBV25-1
clone size: NA
J gene: TRBJ2-2
CDR3 protein: CASSESYRGRGGELFF
CDR3 DNA: TGTGCCAGCAGTGAATCATACCGGGGGCGTGGCGGGGAGCTGTTTTTT

D gene: TRBD2
V gene: TRBV19
clone size: few
J gene: TRBJ2-3
CDR3 protein: CASSPLAGGSTDTQYF
CDR3 DNA: TGTGCCAGTAGTCCACTAGCGGGGGGAAGCACAGATACGCAGTATTTT

D gene: TRBD1
V gene: TRBV9
clone size: NA
J gene: TRBJ2-1
CDR3 protein: CASSVGTGIEQFF
CDR3 DNA: TGTGCCAGCAGCGTAGGGACAGGGATAGAGCAGTTCTTC

D gene: NA
V gene: TRBV7-2
clone size: NA
J gene: TRBJ2-3
CDR3 protein: CASSPTTVLTSTDTQYF
CDR3 DNA: TGTGCCAGCAGCCCCACGACAGTACTTACTAGCACAGATACGCAGTATTTT

D gene: NA
V gene: TRBV30
clone size: NA
J gene: TRBJ1-1
CDR3 protein: CACTQGGTEAFF
CDR3 DNA: TGTGCCTGTACACAGGGTGGCACTGAAGCTTTCTTT

D gene: TRBD2
V gene: TRBV5-1
clone size: few
J gene: TRBJ2-2
CDR3 protein: CASSSGGAGTGELFF
CDR3 DNA: TGCGCCAGCAGCTCCGGGGGGGCCGGAACCGGGGAGCTGTTTTTT

D gene: NA
V gene: TRBV11-2
clone size: NA
J gene: TRBJ2-1
CDR3 protein: CASRAPGLRPNEQFF
CDR3 DNA: TGTGCCAGCAGGGCTCCGGGACTTCGGCCCAATGAGCAGTTCTTC

D gene: NA
V gene: TRBV12-5
clone size: many
J gene: TRBJ2-3
CDR3 protein: CASGLSRIRDTQYF
CDR3 DNA: TGTGCTAGTGGTTTGTCTAGAATCAGGGATACGCAGTATTTT

D gene: NA
V gene: TRBV5-4
clone size: NA
J gene: TRBJ1-1
CDR3 protein: CASSLGSKSTEAFF
CDR3 DNA: TGTGCCAGCAGCTTGGGTTCTAAGAGCACTGAAGCTTTCTTT

D gene: NA
V gene: TRBV6-1
clone size: few
J gene: TRBJ2-1
CDR3 protein: CASSEVGGLEQFF
CDR3 DNA: TGTGCCAGCAGTGAAGTAGGGGGGCTGGAGCAGTTCTTC

D gene: NA
V gene: TRBV19
clone size: NA
J gene: TRBJ1-2
CDR3 protein: CASSIGGLGGYTF
CDR3 DNA: TGTGCCAGTAGTATTGGGGGCCTGGGCGGCTACACCTTC

D gene: TRBD1
V gene: TRBV11-3
clone size: few
J gene: TRBJ2-2
CDR3 protein: CASRLDRDYTGELFF
CDR3 DNA: TGTGCCAGCAGGTTGGACAGGGATTACACCGGGGAGCTGTTTTTT

D gene: TRBD2
V gene: TRBV20-1
clone size: NA
J gene: TRBJ2-7
CDR3 protein: CSARDGGGQYF
CDR3 DNA: TGCAGTGCTAGAGATGGCGGGGGGCAGTACTTC

D gene: NA
V gene: TRBV4-2
clone size: few
J gene: TRBJ2-3
CDR3 protein: CASSQVQRGTDTQYF
CDR3 DNA: TGTGCCAGCAGCCAAGTTCAAAGAGGCACAGATACGCAGTATTTT

D gene: NA
V gene: TRBV4-3
clone size: NA
J gene: TRBJ2-3
CDR3 protein: CASSQDVPGVLTDTQYF
CDR3 DNA: TGCGCCAGCAGCCAAGATGTCCCAGGGGTCCTCACAGATACGCAGTATTTT

D gene: NA
V gene: TRBV29-1
clone size: NA
J gene: TRBJ2-2
CDR3 protein: CSVMTVYTGELFF
CDR3 DNA: TGCAGCGTTATGACAGTTTACACCGGGGAGCTGTTTTTT

D gene: TRBD1
V gene: TRBV29-1
clone size: NA
J gene: TRBJ1-1
CDR3 protein: CSVQTGGEGAEAFF
CDR3 DNA: TGCAGCGTCCAGACAGGGGGGGAAGGCGCTGAAGCTTTCTTT

D gene: NA
V gene: TRBV25-1
clone size: NA
J gene: TRBJ2-1
CDR3 protein: CASSEPGSSYNEQFF
CDR3 DNA: TGTGCCAGCAGTGAACCCGGTAGCTCCTACAATGAGCAGTTCTTC

D gene: NA
V gene: TRBV15
clone size: NA
J gene: TRBJ2-3
CDR3 protein: CATSRDRGTQYF
CDR3 DNA: TGTGCCACCAGCAGAGATAGAGGTACGCAGTATTTT

D gene: NA
V gene: TRBV5-4
clone size: NA
J gene: TRBJ1-2
CDR3 protein: CASSPRDFVGYTF
CDR3 DNA: TGTGCCAGCAGCCCCAGGGACTTCGTGGGCTACACCTTC

D gene: NA
V gene: TRBV11-3
clone size: few
J gene: TRBJ2-3
CDR3 protein: CASSGLVGGTDTQYF
CDR3 DNA: TGTGCCAGCAGCGGACTCGTCGGGGGCACAGATACGCAGTATTTT

D gene: TRBD1
V gene: TRBV9
clone size: few
J gene: TRBJ1-6
CDR3 protein: CASSPRTGAHSPLHF
CDR3 DNA: TGTGCCAGCAGCCCCCGGACAGGGGCCCATTCACCCCTCCACTTT

D gene: TRBD2
V gene: TRBV28
clone size: NA
J gene: TRBJ2-1
CDR3 protein: CASSSSGGNEQFF
CDR3 DNA: TGTGCCAGCAGTTCTAGCGGGGGCAATGAGCAGTTCTTC

D gene: NA
V gene: TRBV30
clone size: NA
J gene: TRBJ2-7
CDR3 protein: CASAYNSYEQYF
CDR3 DNA: TGTGCCTCCGCCTATAATTCCTACGAGCAGTACTTC

D gene: NA
V gene: TRBV5-1
clone size: NA
J gene: TRBJ1-1
CDR3 protein: CASSLGSGIEAFF
CDR3 DNA: TGCGCCAGCAGCTTGGGTTCCGGGATCGAAGCTTTCTTT

D gene: NA
V gene: TRBV30
clone size: few
J gene: TRBJ1-5
CDR3 protein: CAWSGILFDQPQHF
CDR3 DNA: TGTGCCTGGAGTGGTATCCTGTTTGATCAGCCCCAGCATTTT

D gene: NA
V gene: TRBV6-6
clone size: few
J gene: TRBJ1-1
CDR3 protein: CASSYLGGTEAFF
CDR3 DNA: TGTGCCAGCAGTTACCTGGGGGGCACTGAAGCTTTCTTT

D gene: TRBD2
V gene: TRBV27
clone size: many
J gene: TRBJ2-1
CDR3 protein: CASSPRLAGGHNEQFF
CDR3 DNA: TGTGCCAGCAGTCCCCGACTAGCGGGGGGGCACAATGAGCAGTTCTTC

D gene: NA
V gene: TRBV12-5
clone size: NA
J gene: TRBJ1-1
CDR3 protein: CASAPDGNTEAFF
CDR3 DNA: TGTGCTAGTGCCCCGGACGGAAACACTGAAGCTTTCTTT

D gene: TRBD1
V gene: TRBV29-1
clone size: NA
J gene: TRBJ1-5
CDR3 protein: CSVTLGQANQPQHF
CDR3 DNA: TGCAGCGTCACTTTGGGACAGGCAAATCAGCCCCAGCATTTT

D gene: TRBD1
V gene: TRBV2
clone size: NA
J gene: TRBJ1-1
CDR3 protein: CARTGGAGTEAFF
CDR3 DNA: TGTGCCCGGACAGGGGGCGCGGGGACTGAAGCTTTCTTT

D gene: NA
V gene: TRBV27
clone size: few
J gene: TRBJ1-6
CDR3 protein: CASSLAGPNSPLHF
CDR3 DNA: TGTGCCAGCAGTTTGGCGGGCCCCAATTCACCCCTCCACTTT

D gene: NA
V gene: TRBV11-2
clone size: many
J gene: TRBJ1-2
CDR3 protein: CASSRAGTDPTGGYTF
CDR3 DNA: TGTGCCAGCAGCCGAGCGGGGACGGACCCGACCGGGGGCTACACCTTC

D gene: TRBD1
V gene: TRBV29-1
clone size: few
J gene: TRBJ2-1
CDR3 protein: CSGDSLVDEQFF
CDR3 DNA: TGCAGCGGGGACAGTCTGGTCGATGAGCAGTTCTTC